This record covers a single T cell receptor (beta chain). Its antigen specificity is not known. No base quality values were provided; no much bigger clone lies one nucleotide off. The library was produced with the immunoSEQ multiplex PCR assay. To provide template for TCR sequencing, every sample had RNA extracted and reverse transcribed into cDNA. SuperScript III was used for first-strand cDNA synthesis, primed with a 2:1 mix of oligo-dT and random hexamers. A synthetic immune receptor repertoire was used to measure amplification bias, and any remaining bias was corrected computationally. The original methods were these. Raw reads were preprocessed to remove errors, and CDR3 was defined by IMGT conventions from the conserved cysteine to phenylalanine. Clonality was computed as 1 minus the Shannon entropy, with the entropy normalized by log2 of the number of productive unique TCRs. Scalp TCRbeta sequences were cross-referenced with sorted blood CD4 and CD8 repertoires so that the CD4 or CD8 identity of scalp clones could be inferred. Not all clones reach the TCRdb copy of this immuneACCESS table, which keeps in-frame sequences only. Checked studies attribute under half of the gap to unresolved V genes and leave the rest unexplained. D and trimming come from the DNA, and the V and J calls and clone size come from that table. In this sample the table shows 200,000 to 250,000 clones, about three fifths of which occur a single time. The ten largest clones take up 4.2% of the sample.

Germline trimming: 3 bases from V, 7 bases from J; junction bases outside gene matches: 8. Inclusive of the bounding cysteine and phenylalanine, the CDR3 is 16 residues long. Only CDR3 DNA remains: 48 bases, in frame from the first base. CDR1 and CDR2 are read off the germline V gene as ENHRY and SYGVKD. The sample belongs to a study of CD8+ T cells in alopecia areata (dated by TCRdb to 2016 to 2019). Describing the broader study: The treated patients, all with moderate-to-severe alopecia areata, were enrolled in an open-label pilot trial of oral tofacitinib given at 5 to 10 mg twice daily. Patients on tofacitinib were biopsied at baseline and after 4 and 24 weeks of treatment, and several of the patients also had a later scalp biopsy. TCRbeta CDR3 regions were amplified by immunoSEQ multiplex PCR with 35 Vbeta forward and 13 Jbeta reverse primers. The RNA source kit depended on sample type: the PAXgene miRNA kit for fixed scalp, the miRNeasy kit for PBMCs, and the RNeasy kit for mouse skin. Human TCRbeta sequencing covered scalp tissue and sorted CD4+ and CD8+ peripheral blood T cells from patchy and totalis/universalis alopecia areata patients and healthy controls. Patients received tofacitinib for 6 to 18 months and were then followed off drug for 6 months to check for delayed response and recurrence. Scalp clonality was compared across normal scalp (n=4), patchy alopecia areata scalp (n=8), and alopecia totalis/universalis scalp (n=8). To study T cell clonal expansion in alopecia areata, the researchers applied high-throughput TCRbeta sequencing to both the C3H/HeJ mouse model and human patients. The SALT score, which quantifies the percentage of affected scalp surface area, was used to measure disease severity in treated patients.

General findings and caveats noted by the study authors: Tofacitinib significantly decreased scalp clonality and the number of expanded CD8+ clones among the top 100 scalp clones. Many expanded lesional clones were found to persist in scalp and blood during tofacitinib treatment, and relapse after treatment cessation may be partly explained by this persistence. Higher clonality and more expanded CD8+ clones were observed in lesional scalp than in normal scalp, particularly in alopecia totalis/universalis, a finding suggestive of antigenic drive. Resident alphabeta T cells in normal human skin are also sequenced, complicating scalp TCR repertoire analysis, unlike mouse skin dominated by gammadelta T cells. TCR sequences shared between patients were less clear than in mice, possibly partly because of HLA diversity in the patient population. Because the treated cohort was small and had only one nonresponder, larger studies are needed to examine links between baseline CD8+ expansion and response.

The time point label, read with the paper, signifies: 4 weeks on oral tofacitinib. The treatment or condition label, as the study defines it: oral pan-JAK inhibitor, 5-10 mg twice daily. Lesional scalp punch biopsies and peripheral blood were collected from alopecia areata patients. PBMCs were isolated by density centrifugation and stained for CD3, CD4 and CD8, and CD4+ and CD8+ T cells were sorted on a FACSAria. The receptor was derived from a human donor with alopecia areata. The source material was CD4+ T cells sorted from blood, sampled at week 4, from a patient treated with tofacitinib. The V gene is TRBV10-3 and the J gene is TRBJ1-6, and TRBD1 aligns with 8 junction nucleotides. Here is the DNA: TGTGCCATCAGTGACGGACAGGGCCTGAGGAATTCACCCCTCCACTTT. This encodes CAISDGQGLRNSPLHF.